This paragraph reports one T cell receptor beta chain. This entry belongs to a study of shared clonotypes between healthy human individuals. Study-wide context: Three plates were used per donor for CD4 naive, three for CD4 memory, two for CD8 naive and one for CD8 memory.

Every immunoSEQ plate was one replicate of a subset's evenly spread DNA. Using immunoSEQ multiplex PCR, the repertoire was profiled, and TCRdb retains in-frame clones only, with some absent. This table holds some 2,100,000 clones, 90% to 96% found once. Every contributor of samples was a Caucasian grown-up residing in Nashville, Tennessee. J lost 12 bases, V lost 3 bases, and 15 bases had no gene match. The CDR3 runs to 15 residues. The sequenced material came from naive CD4+ T cells sorted from blood. The sample's subset: CD45RA+ positively selected. The receptor comes from a man in his late teens or twenties in good health. V is TRBV5-3 and J is TRBJ2-1; the match to TRBD1 covers 7 bases. TRBV5-3 is classed as an ORF, of uncertain function. Here the CDR3 reads CARSSGTAKTIGQFF. CDR3 in DNA: TGTGCCAGAAGCTCAGGGACAGCAAAGACAATCGGGCAGTTCTTC.